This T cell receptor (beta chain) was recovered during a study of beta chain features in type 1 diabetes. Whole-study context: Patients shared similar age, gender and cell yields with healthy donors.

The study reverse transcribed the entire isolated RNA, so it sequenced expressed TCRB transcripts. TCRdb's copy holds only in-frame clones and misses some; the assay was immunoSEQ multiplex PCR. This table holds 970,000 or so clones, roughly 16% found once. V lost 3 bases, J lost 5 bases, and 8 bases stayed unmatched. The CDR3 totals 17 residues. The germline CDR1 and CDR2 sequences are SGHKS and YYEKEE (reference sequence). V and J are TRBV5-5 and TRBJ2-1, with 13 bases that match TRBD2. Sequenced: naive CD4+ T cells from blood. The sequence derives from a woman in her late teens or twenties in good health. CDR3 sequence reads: CASSSRLGTSGDNEQFF. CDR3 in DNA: TGTGCCAGCAGCTCGAGGCTGGGGACTAGCGGGGACAATGAGCAGTTCTTC.